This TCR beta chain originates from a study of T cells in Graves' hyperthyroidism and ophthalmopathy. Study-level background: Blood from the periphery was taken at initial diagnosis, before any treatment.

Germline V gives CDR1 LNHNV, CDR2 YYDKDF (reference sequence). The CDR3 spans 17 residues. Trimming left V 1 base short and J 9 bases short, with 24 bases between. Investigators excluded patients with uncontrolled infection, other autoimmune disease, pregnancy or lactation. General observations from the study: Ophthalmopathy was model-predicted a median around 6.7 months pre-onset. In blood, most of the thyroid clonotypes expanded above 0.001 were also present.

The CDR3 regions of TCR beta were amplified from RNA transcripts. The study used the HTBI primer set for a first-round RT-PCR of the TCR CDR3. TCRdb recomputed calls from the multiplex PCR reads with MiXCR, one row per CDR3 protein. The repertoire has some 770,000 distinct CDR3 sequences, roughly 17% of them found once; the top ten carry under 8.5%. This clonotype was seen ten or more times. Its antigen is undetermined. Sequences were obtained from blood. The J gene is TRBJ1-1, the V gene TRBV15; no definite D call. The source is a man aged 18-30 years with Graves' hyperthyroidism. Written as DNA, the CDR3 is TGTGCCACCAGCAGAGGAGTGGGAATTGGAACGAGCAGGAAAGCTTTCTTT. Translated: CATSRGVGIGTSRKAFF.